These 21 T cell receptor beta chains were all obtained from the same sample, sequenced in a study of T cell repertoires in cytomegalovirus infection (dated by TCRdb to between 2018 and 2021). Sequenced using an Illumina HiSeq 1500. The public reads were quality trimmed at Q25 with fastp and then assembled into clones with MiXCR by TCRdb, keeping productive beta chains. All rows with the same CDR3 protein become a single entry with the most common DNA and genes. The sample data list about 360,000 distinct CDR3 sequences, and about a sixth of these were observed just once. The ten largest clones add up to 8.7% of the sample. Material: PBMCs. The receptors stem from a human donor in good health (CMV status not recorded). Some clones in this sample may be carry-over from other donors' samples.

The chain carries TRBV12-3 or TRBV12-4 and TRBJ1-4; the D gene is possibly TRBD1 (6 bases). The CDR3 consists of 14 residues. The V gene lost 6 bases and the J gene lost 7 bases, with 15 bases spanning the gap. The CDR3 sequence: CASSLTGNSEKLFF. The CDR3 DNA follows: TGTGCCAGCAGCCTAACAGGGAACAGTGAAAAACTGTTTTTT.

This clonotype was counted many times. The chain recombines TRBV23-1 with TRBJ1-1; the D gene is possibly TRBD1 (5 bases). TRBV23-1 is placed among ORFs of uncertain function. The CDR3 runs to 17 residues. V lost 2 bases, J lost 0 bases, and 16 bases lay in between. The CDR3 loop reads CASSQNGTESMNTEAFF. DNA for the CDR3: TGCGCCAGCAGTCAAAACGGGACGGAGAGCATGAACACTGAAGCTTTCTTT.

This clonotype was counted ten times or more. The rearrangement uses TRBV11-2 and TRBJ1-2; D may be TRBD1 (6 bases). The CDR3 is 13 residues long. Trimming took 5 bases from V and 4 from J, leaving 11 bases between them. CDR1 is SGHAT and CDR2 is FQNNGV in the germline V gene. CDR3 coding DNA: TGTGCCAGCAGCCCCCGGACAGCCTATGGCTACACCTTC. Translation: CASSPRTAYGYTF. Full variable domain (remainder filled in from reference TRBV11-2 and TRBJ1-2): EAGVAQSPRYKIIEKRQSVAFWCNPISGHATLYWYQQILGQGPKLLIQFQNNGVVDDSQLPKDRFSAERLKGVDSTLKIQPAKLEDSAVYLCASSPRTAYGYTFGSGTRLTVV.

V is TRBV2 and J is TRBJ2-1; 11 nucleotides line up with TRBD1. The CDR3 is 19 residues long. V shed 7 bases and J 2 bases; nucleotides not matched to a gene: 16. Germline CDR1 and CDR2: SNHLY and FYNNEI. In nucleotides, the CDR3 is TGTGCCAGCACATCCGGGACAGGGGGTTTCCGGGGGACCTACAATGAGCAGTTCTTC. It codes for CASTSGTGGFRGTYNEQFF.

The table lists this clonotype with a few counts. This chain connects TRBV19 to TRBJ1-1; D remains ambiguous. Germline values: CDR1 LNHDA, CDR2 SQIVND (reference sequence). The CDR3 contains 13 residues. Trimming stripped 5 bases from V and 3 bases from J, with 10 bases between. The CDR3 DNA is TGTGCCAGTAGTTCCGGGCGATACACTGAAGCTTTCTTT. It encodes CASSSGRYTEAFF.

V gene TRBV6-1 combines with J gene TRBJ2-7; 7 bases match TRBD1. The V gene end was trimmed by 6 bases and the J gene end by 3 bases; junction bases not matched to a gene: 5. The CDR3 has 13 amino acids. The germline V gene has CDR1 MNHNS and CDR2 SASEGT. The CDR3: CASRRDRVYEQYF. CDR3 coding DNA: TGTGCCAGCAGGAGAGACAGGGTCTACGAGCAGTACTTC.

The table lists this clonotype with a few counts. The chain is built from TRBV20-1 and TRBJ2-3; D is ambiguous. Germline V CDR1 and CDR2: DFQATT, SNEGSKA (reference sequence). V lost 7 bases, J lost 3 bases, and 14 bases lay in between. The CDR3 sequence is 13 residues long. Written as DNA, the CDR3 is TGCAGTGTCAGAAGCCCTAGAACAGATACGCAGTATTTT. The encoded protein is CSVRSPRTDTQYF.

Only a few counts were recorded for this clonotype. This chain joins TRBV20-1 and TRBJ2-1; 8 bases line up with TRBD2. Germline lookup yields CDR1 DFQATT and CDR2 SNEGSKA (reference sequence). The CDR3 is 11 amino acids. The CDR3 region is CSTSGYNEQFF. The CDR3 DNA is TGCAGCACTAGCGGTTACAATGAGCAGTTCTTC.

The rearrangement links TRBV6-5 to TRBJ2-7, with D maybe TRBD1 (6 bases). The germline V and J ends were trimmed by 5 bases and 6 bases, with 17 bases remaining between them. CDR3 length equals 14 residues. CDR1 is MNHEY and CDR2 is SVGAGI in the germline V gene. This CDR3 is CASSLRQVAGEQYF. CDR3 nucleotide sequence: TGTGCCAGCAGTCTCCGACAGGTGGCCGGCGAGCAGTACTTC.

This chain joins TRBV27 and TRBJ1-5; D unclear. V gave up 3 bases and J gave up 9 bases, with 12 bases separating them. The CDR3 has 13 amino acids. Germline CDR1 is MNHEY and CDR2 is SMNVEV (reference sequence). The CDR3 sequence: CASSLWRQRPQHF. The DNA for the CDR3 is TGTGCCAGCAGTTTGTGGCGTCAAAGGCCCCAGCATTTT.

This clonotype showed up many times. This sequence joins TRBV7-2 and TRBJ2-4; possible D gene TRBD1, 6 bases. V shed 5 bases and J shed 1 base, with 9 bases lying between them. Germline CDR1 is SGHTA and CDR2 is FQGNSA. The CDR3 has 14 residues. CDR3 region: CASSPTGAKNIQYF. The CDR3 bases are TGTGCCAGCAGCCCAACAGGGGCCAAAAACATTCAGTACTTC.

The chain is built from TRBV19 and TRBJ1-4; no reliable D call. CDR3 length: 13 amino acids. Germline V lookup: CDR1 LNHDA, CDR2 SQIVND (reference sequence). V was clipped by 7 bases and J by 8 bases, with 14 bases between them. The CDR3 protein is CASTQTEDEKLFF. CDR3 bases: TGTGCCAGTACCCAAACCGAAGACGAAAAACTGTTTTTT.

This clonotype was detected ten times or more. CDR3 DNA: TGTGCCAGCAGCTCCCGGGATCAGCCCCAGCATTTT. Translation: CASSSRDQPQHF. The gene calls are TRBV28 and TRBJ1-5; D unclear. There are 12 residues in the CDR3. V gave up 6 bases and J gave up 5 bases, with 8 bases separating them. CDR1 is MDHEN, CDR2 SYDVKM, per germline. The variable domain in full, completed from reference TRBV28 and TRBJ1-5, reads DVKVTQSSRYLVKRTGEKVFLECVQDMDHENMFWYRQDPGLGLRLIYFSYDVKMKEKGDIPEGYSVSREKKERFSLILESASTNQTSMYLCASSSRDQPQHFGDGTRLSIL.

V usage is TRBV20-1 and J usage is TRBJ1-6; 7 bases are shared with TRBD1. Germline CDR1 is DFQATT and CDR2 is SNEGSKA (reference sequence). V lost 6 bases to trimming and J lost 5 bases; unmatched junction nucleotides: 7. This CDR3 contains 14 residues. CDR3 protein: CSAYGQENNSPLHF. In DNA form, the CDR3 reads TGCAGTGCATACGGACAGGAAAATAATTCACCCCTCCACTTT.

The gene calls are TRBV7-8 and TRBJ2-1, with D perhaps matching TRBD2 (6 bases). Germline-derived CDR1 and CDR2 are SGHVS and FQNEAQ. V was trimmed by 2 bases and J by 7 bases, leaving 15 bases between them. CDR3 length equals 15 residues. CDR3 sequence: CASSLSPPGENEQFF. As DNA, the CDR3 is TGTGCCAGCAGCTTAAGTCCACCGGGAGAAAATGAGCAGTTCTTC.

The sample holds a few counts of this clonotype. The V call is TRBV5-6, the J call TRBJ2-7, with 7 bases lining up with TRBD2. There are 14 residues in the CDR3. After removal of 5 bases from V and 0 bases from J, the junction contained 5 bases not matched to a gene. In germline, CDR1 is SGHDT, CDR2 YYEEEE. Here the CDR3 reads CASRFGGGSYEQYF. DNA for the CDR3: TGTGCCAGCAGATTTGGGGGGGGCTCCTACGAGCAGTACTTC.

This chain connects TRBV12-3 or TRBV12-4 to TRBJ2-1; D is possibly TRBD1 or TRBD2 (5 bases each). This CDR3 is 16 amino acids long. V was clipped by 4 bases and J by 2 bases, with 15 bases between them. The CDR3 spells CASSSGAYTPYNEQFF. In DNA, the CDR3 is TGTGCCAGCAGTTCCGGGGCGTATACTCCCTACAATGAGCAGTTCTTC.

This clonotype was observed a few times. The chain employs TRBV29-1 and TRBJ2-1, with D unclear. The CDR3 length is 15 residues. V lost 4 bases, J lost 5 bases, and 18 bases lay in between. Looked up from germline, CDR1 is SQVTM and CDR2 is ANQGSEA. The CDR3, as DNA: TGCAGCGTTGCCGCTTTGTCGGAGTACCACAATGAGCAGTTCTTC. It translates to CSVAALSEYHNEQFF.

This chain uses TRBV11-3 with TRBJ2-1; possibly TRBD1 for D (5 bases). CDR1 is SGHNT and CDR2 is YENEEA in the germline V gene. With 3 bases removed from V and 2 bases from J, the gap between germline ends came to 11 bases. This CDR3 has 15 residues. The CDR3 DNA sequence: TGTGCCAGCAGCTTGTCGTCGGACACCTACAATGAGCAGTTCTTC. Translation gives CASSLSSDTYNEQFF.

This clonotype has ten or more counts. V is TRBV12-3 or TRBV12-4 and J is TRBJ1-1; possibly TRBD1 for D (6 bases). The CDR3 runs to 13 residues. V was trimmed by 6 bases and J by 8 bases, leaving 16 bases between them. This CDR3 is CASSSLQGLEAFF. DNA for the CDR3: TGTGCCAGCAGCTCTCTTCAGGGGCTCGAAGCTTTCTTT.

This clonotype came up a few times. The V gene is TRBV4-1, the J gene TRBJ1-5, with 7 bases identical to TRBD1. V gave up 1 base and J gave up 2 bases; unmatched junction bases: 5. This CDR3 has 16 amino acids. Germline V gene sequence: CDR1 MGHRA, CDR2 YSYEKL. The CDR3 is CASSQGEGQGNQPQHF. The CDR3 DNA is TGCGCCAGCAGCCAAGGAGAAGGACAGGGCAATCAGCCCCAGCATTTT.